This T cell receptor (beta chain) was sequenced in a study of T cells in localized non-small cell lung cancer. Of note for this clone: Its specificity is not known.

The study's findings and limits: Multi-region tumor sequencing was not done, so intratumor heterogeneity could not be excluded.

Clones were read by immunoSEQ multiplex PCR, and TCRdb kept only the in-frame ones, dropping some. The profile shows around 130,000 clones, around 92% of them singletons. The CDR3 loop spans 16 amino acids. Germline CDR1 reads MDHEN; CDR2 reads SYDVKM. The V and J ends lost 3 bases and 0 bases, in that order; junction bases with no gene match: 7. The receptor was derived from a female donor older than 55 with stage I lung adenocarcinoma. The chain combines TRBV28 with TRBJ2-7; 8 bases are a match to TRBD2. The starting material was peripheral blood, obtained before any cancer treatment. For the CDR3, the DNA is TGTGCCAGCAGTTTCTCTATAGCGGGGAGCTCCTACGAGCAGTACTTC. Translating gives CASSFSIAGSSYEQYF.